The clone carrying this T cell receptor beta chain has only one observation. The data derive from a study of blood T cell repertoires in COVID-19. Profiled with immunoSEQ multiplex PCR; TCRdb holds only in-frame clones, not every one. This table holds around 260,000 clones, about 80% found once. V shed 0 bases and J shed 1 base, with 9 bases lying between them. CDR1 is SEHNR and CDR2 is FQNEAQ in the germline V gene (reference sequence). The CDR3 runs 16 residues. This TCR derives from a woman aged 45 to 65 who had recovered from COVID-19. Sequencing used peripheral blood. The chain links TRBV7-9 to TRBJ1-4; D not resolved. CDR3 DNA sequence: TGTGCCAGCAGCTTAGCGCTCCGGGGAACTAATGAAAAACTGTTTTTT. Translated: CASSLALRGTNEKLFF.